The sequence of this T cell receptor beta chain was determined in a study of response to subunit inactivated influenza vaccine. This clonotype was detected a few times. V was clipped by 0 bases and J by 3 bases; unmatched bases: 4. This CDR3 has 15 residues. CDR1 is DFQATT, CDR2 SNEGSKA, per germline (reference sequence). TCRdb processed the RT-PCR reads anew with MiXCR; each CDR3 protein has one entry. This table has 800,000 or so distinct CDR3 sequences, about 20% appearing once. This rearrangement joins TRBV20-1 to TRBJ2-1, with 8 bases lining up with TRBD2. The starting material was PBMCs from blood, obtained about 5 days after vaccination. The TCR comes from a man in his fifties who received an inactivated influenza vaccine. CDR3 DNA sequence: TGCAGTGCTAGAGATGGGCGGGAGGTCTACAATGAGCAGTTCTTC. Translating gives CSARDGREVYNEQFF.